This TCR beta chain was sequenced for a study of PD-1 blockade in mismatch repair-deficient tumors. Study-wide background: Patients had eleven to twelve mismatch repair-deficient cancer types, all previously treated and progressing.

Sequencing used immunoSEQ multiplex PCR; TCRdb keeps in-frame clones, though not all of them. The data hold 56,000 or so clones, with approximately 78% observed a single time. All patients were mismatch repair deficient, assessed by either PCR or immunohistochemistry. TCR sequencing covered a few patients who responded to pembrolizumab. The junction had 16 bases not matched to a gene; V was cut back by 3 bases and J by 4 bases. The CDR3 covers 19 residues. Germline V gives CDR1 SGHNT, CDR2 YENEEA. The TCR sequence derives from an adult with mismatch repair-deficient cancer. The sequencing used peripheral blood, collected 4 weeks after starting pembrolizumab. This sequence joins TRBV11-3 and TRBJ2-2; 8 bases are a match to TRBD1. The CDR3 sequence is CASSLADRVTFGGTGELFF. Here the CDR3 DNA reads TGTGCCAGCAGCTTGGCGGACAGGGTGACTTTCGGAGGCACCGGGGAGCTGTTTTTT. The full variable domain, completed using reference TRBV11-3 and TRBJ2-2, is EAGVVQSPRYKIIEKKQPVAFWCNPISGHNTLYWYLQNLGQGPELLIRYENEEAVDDSQLPKDRFSAERLKGVDSTLKIQPAELGDSAVYLCASSLADRVTFGGTGELFFGEGSRLTVL.